These T cell receptor beta chains were read from a single sample in a study of T cell repertoires in cytomegalovirus infection. Each CDR3 protein is one row after TCRdb ran MiXCR on the reads. The sample contains 350,000 to 550,000 distinct CDR3 sequences, approximately 33% of which appear only once. Material: PBMCs. Receptor source: a human donor in good health (CMV status not recorded). Some clones in this sample may be carry-over from other donors' samples. CDR3s leave out the opening cysteine and the closing phenylalanine or tryptophan.

TRBV7-9	TRBJ2-7	AAAGVGYEQY
TRBV5-5	TRBJ1-6	ASSLAPTGYNSPLH
TRBV20-1	TRBJ1-5	SARGRGGNQPQH
TRBV7-9	TRBJ2-5	ASRFGPQWGETQY
TRBV7-8	TRBJ1-4	ASSLAPTGTGDEKLF
TRBV15	TRBJ2-7	ATSIEEAYEQY
TRBV7-8	TRBJ1-4	ASSFNRGPNEKLF
TRBV4-3	TRBJ1-1	ASSQDDGYRARLSEAF
TRBV25-1	TRBJ1-6	ASSDSPDRTTHLYNSPLH
TRBV10-3	TRBJ1-2	AITRGQGYGYT
TRBV6-5	TRBJ2-5	ASSYTGSRETQY
TRBV2	TRBJ1-2	ASSDRDRRPGYGYT
TRBV9	TRBJ2-4	ASSVGGDRWNIQY
TRBV7-9	TRBJ2-5	ASSPPAGGNGETQY
TRBV4-3	TRBJ2-2	ASSQGVDRELF
TRBV6-1	TRBJ2-5	ASSERLLAVDQRETQY
TRBV5-1	TRBJ2-7	ASSLTSGPSSYEQY
TRBV6-4	TRBJ1-6	ARSYQGHSPLH
TRBV6-1	TRBJ2-1	ASKDLAGGYNEQF
TRBV25-1	TRBJ1-1	ASSGPTGGNTEAF
TRBV24-1	TRBJ2-1	ATSEATGTEEQF
TRBV6-6	TRBJ2-1	ASSASGGPYNETF
TRBV12-3/TRBV12-4	TRBJ1-6	ASRSGGEGSPLH
TRBV27	TRBJ2-5	ASSLSGGLAGSVAETQY
TRBV7-5	TRBJ2-7	ISVPEARAGPPYVNEQY
TRBV5-6	TRBJ1-4	ASSPGTATNEKLF
TRBV7-3	TRBJ2-7	ASSPRPTGGYEQY
TRBV24-1	TRBJ2-1	ATSGAVKNEQF
TRBV7-9	TRBJ2-2	ASSYADRSNTGELF
TRBV25-1	TRBJ2-4	ASRDDDAKNIQY
TRBV7-6	TRBJ1-1	ASSLGGGEAVAF
TRBV12-3/TRBV12-4	TRBJ1-2	ASSSGGPGAT
TRBV6-5	TRBJ2-4	ASSYGGEGAKNIQY
TRBV6-1	TRBJ1-6	ASSEVAGKNNSPLH
TRBV4-2	TRBJ1-5	ASSQVAGTGDYSNQPQH
TRBV10-3	TRBJ2-2	ATTGGTTGELF
TRBV6-1	TRBJ2-1	ASKDGGGRYNEQF
TRBV6-2/TRBV6-3	TRBJ2-2	ASSYVPGGVNTGELF
TRBV19	TRBJ2-4	ASFSPKNIQY
TRBV6-7	TRBJ1-4	ASRLPLLF
TRBV5-1	TRBJ2-2	ASTGSGELF
TRBV6-2/TRBV6-3	TRBJ1-5	ASRGQISNQPQH
TRBV10-3	TRBJ2-5	ATSTSLGETQY
TRBV19	TRBJ1-6	ASMESSYNSPLH
TRBV7-2	TRBJ2-5	ASSAGLAGPETQY